The 27 T cell receptor beta chains below were found in one sample sequenced in a study of T cells in Graves' hyperthyroidism and ophthalmopathy (dated by TCRdb to between 2019 and 2020). Libraries were built with multiplex PCR. The sequencing machine was an Illumina HiSeq 2000. The TCR beta CDR3 regions were amplified from the RNA transcripts. The first round of RT-PCR for the TCR CDR3 was performed with the HTBI primer set and the Qiagen OneStep RT-PCR kit. TCRdb trimmed public reads at Q25 via fastp, called clones via MiXCR and kept in-frame beta chains. Every entry covers one CDR3 protein and lists the most common genes and DNA from its rows. The sample table records about 360,000 distinct CDR3 sequences; around 25% of these occur just once. The biggest ten clones account for roughly 70% of the sample. The sample taken for sequencing was blood. The receptors were gathered from a man aged 50 to 60 with Graves' hyperthyroidism.

This clonotype was observed a few times. The rearrangement links TRBV5-1 to TRBJ2-1; D is possibly TRBD2 (6 bases). Per the germline V gene, CDR1 is SGHRS and CDR2 is YFSETQ. CDR3 size: 17 residues. Trimming removed 1 base at V and 0 bases at J, with 14 bases between. In nucleotides, the CDR3 is TGCGCCAGCAGCTTGCAGCTCGGCGGGAACTCCTACAATGAGCAGTTCTTC. This gives the protein CASSLQLGGNSYNEQFF.

The V gene is TRBV5-4, the J gene TRBJ2-7; maybe TRBD1 (5 bases). The CDR3 sequence is 14 residues long. Germline V gene data show CDR1 as SGHNT and CDR2 as YYREEE (reference sequence). V shed 3 bases and J shed 2 bases, with 12 bases lying between them. The CDR3 here is CASSWQGPTYEQYF. The CDR3 DNA follows: TGTGCCAGCAGCTGGCAGGGCCCAACCTACGAGCAGTACTTC.

J is TRBJ2-3 and V is TRBV7-3; D gene ambiguous. The CDR3 has 14 residues. CDR1 and CDR2 (germline): SGHTA, FQGTGA. V was pared by 2 bases and J by 4 bases, with 10 bases between. As DNA, the CDR3 is TGTGCCAGCAGCTTATACGGGTCGCCAGATACGCAGTATTTT. Residues: CASSLYGSPDTQYF.

This clonotype was found a few times. This chain joins TRBV20-1 and TRBJ2-7, with TRBD1 matching over 9 bases. This CDR3 has 13 residues. From germline, CDR1 is DFQATT and CDR2 SNEGSKA (reference sequence). Trimming took 2 bases from V and 4 from J; bases not matched to a gene: 3. CDR3 sequence (DNA): TGCAGTGCTAGAAGGGACAGGGATTACGAGCAGTACTTC. Translation: CSARRDRDYEQYF.

This clonotype showed up many times. The rearrangement joins TRBV29-1 to TRBJ1-1, with a possible D match to TRBD1 (5 bases). The CDR3 is 14 residues long. The germline V gene has CDR1 SQVTM and CDR2 ANQGSEA. Trimming shortened V by 4 bases and J by 0 bases, and 12 bases separated the two germline ends. In DNA, the CDR3 is TGCAGCGTTGCAAAGGGGCTACTGAACACTGAAGCTTTCTTT. Translating gives CSVAKGLLNTEAFF.

The sample holds a few counts of this clonotype. The chain joins TRBV2 to TRBJ1-3; D not certain. The germline CDR1 and CDR2 sequences are SNHLY and FYNNEI. The CDR3 spans 15 residues. V lost 0 bases and J 4 bases, leaving 10 bases between the germline ends. For the CDR3, the DNA is TGTGCCAGCAGTGAAGCCTGGTTTTCGGGAAACACCATATATTTT. This encodes CASSEAWFSGNTIYF.

Regarding this clonotype: This may come from a read error, since a much larger clone is one base off. As DNA, the CDR3 is TGTGCCACCCGGCAGGCCTACGAGCAGCACTTC. It specifies CATRQAYEQHF. The rearrangement joins TRBV6-1 to TRBJ2-7, with D hard to call. The CDR3 totals 11 residues. CDR1 is MNHNS, CDR2 SASEGT, per germline.

In this sample, this clonotype turned up many times. This chain joins TRBV7-3 and TRBJ2-5, with a possible D match to TRBD2 (6 bases). This CDR3 contains 15 residues. Germline assignment: CDR1 SGHTA and CDR2 FQGTGA. Trimming removed 4 bases at V and 5 bases at J, with 17 bases between. Written as DNA, the CDR3 is TGTGCCAGCAGCTCAGGAGGGGTGCAGTTGGAGACCCAGTACTTC. This gives the protein CASSSGGVQLETQYF.

Only a few counts were recorded for this clonotype. V usage is TRBV7-8 and J usage is TRBJ2-3; D not resolved. The germline V gene encodes CDR1 SGHVS and CDR2 FQNEAQ. The CDR3 loop spans 15 amino acids. The V end was cut by 5 bases, the J end by 0 bases, with 12 bases between. CDR3 in DNA: TGTGCCAGCAGCCCACGTGGGAAGAGCACAGATACGCAGTATTTT. Translated: CASSPRGKSTDTQYF.

This clonotype appeared many times. The V call is TRBV5-1, the J call TRBJ2-1; 7 nucleotides align to TRBD2. Germline CDR1 is SGHRS and CDR2 is YFSETQ. J was trimmed by 5 bases and V by 2 bases; bases with no gene match: 10. The CDR3 has 16 residues. The CDR3 DNA reads TGCGCCAGCAGCTTCGGTTTGACGGGAGGAAACAATGAGCAGTTCTTC. Protein sequence: CASSFGLTGGNNEQFF.

The chain combines TRBV18 with TRBJ2-2, with D tentatively TRBD1 (5 bases). V was cut by 4 bases and J by 2 bases, with 17 bases left in between. Germline CDR1 and CDR2: KGHSH and LQKENI. The CDR3 length is 17 residues. The CDR3 is CASSRPQANRNTGELFF. CDR3 DNA: TGTGCCAGCTCACGTCCACAGGCCAATCGAAACACCGGGGAGCTGTTTTTT.

The chain is built from TRBV5-1 and TRBJ2-7, with D hard to call. The V gene's germline CDR1 is SGHRS and CDR2 YFSETQ. Trimming left V 4 bases short and J 3 bases short, with 11 bases between. This CDR3 spans 13 amino acids. The CDR3 DNA is TGCGCCAGCAGCCCGGGCCCCGACTACGAGCAGTACTTC. This gives the protein CASSPGPDYEQYF.

This clonotype has only a few counts. The CDR3 bases are TGTGCCAGCCTATCAAGATCTGGAAACACCATATATTTT. This codes for CASLSRSGNTIYF. V gene TRBV6-2 or TRBV6-3 combines with J gene TRBJ1-3; D is unresolved. Trimming left V 8 bases short and J 1 base short, with 9 bases between. Germline-derived CDR1 and CDR2 are MNHEY and SVGEGT. CDR3 size: 13 residues.

The chain uses TRBV20-1 and TRBJ1-1; 10 bases are a match to TRBD1. This CDR3 contains 15 residues. J was trimmed by 7 bases and V by 4 bases; bases with no gene match: 12. Germline CDR1 reads DFQATT; CDR2 reads SNEGSKA (reference sequence). The CDR3 region is CSATRPLGTGVEAFF. The CDR3 DNA is TGCAGTGCTACACGACCTTTAGGGACAGGGGTTGAAGCTTTCTTT.

This chain connects TRBV9 to TRBJ1-1; D uncertain. Between the trimmed V and J ends, which lost 4 bases and 0 bases, there was a span of 13 bases. CDR3 size: 15 residues. CDR1 and CDR2 from the germline V gene are SGDLS and YYNGEE. CDR3 DNA sequence: TGTGCCAGCAGCCCCCACCAATCTATGAACACTGAAGCTTTCTTT. Protein: CASSPHQSMNTEAFF.

The sample holds a few counts of this clonotype. The chain links TRBV29-1 to TRBJ1-1, with TRBD1 as a possible D gene (5 bases). Germline V gene data show CDR1 as SQVTM and CDR2 as ANQGSEA. There are 14 residues in the CDR3. The ends were cut back, 6 bases at V and 2 bases at J, with 16 bases in the middle. For the CDR3, the DNA is TGCAGCGTGATACAGGCTGCCCGTAACACTGAAGCTTTCTTT. Encoded protein: CSVIQAARNTEAFF.

This clonotype occurred many times. The rearrangement joins TRBV28 to TRBJ2-1; no reliable D call. Germline CDR1 and CDR2: MDHEN and SYDVKM. The CDR3 covers 12 residues. Trimming took off 3 bases at V and 3 bases at J, with 3 bases between the two ends. The CDR3, as DNA: TGTGCCAGCAGTTTGTTCTACAATGAGCAGTTCTTC. Protein sequence: CASSLFYNEQFF.

This clonotype showed up many times. The V gene is TRBV7-3, the J gene TRBJ2-1, with 13 bases aligning to TRBD2. The CDR3 length is 15 residues. The junction had 6 bases not matched to a gene; V was cut back by 5 bases and J by 8 bases. The germline CDR1 and CDR2 sequences are SGHTA and FQGTGA. CDR3 sequence reads: CASSPGLAGWDEQFF. As DNA, the CDR3 is TGTGCCAGCAGCCCGGGACTAGCGGGGTGGGATGAGCAGTTCTTC.

This clonotype was counted at least ten times. The J gene is TRBJ1-3, the V gene TRBV30, with D hard to call. Trimming took 4 bases from V and 0 from J, leaving 10 bases between them. Germline V gene sequence: CDR1 GTSNPN, CDR2 SVGIG (reference sequence). The length of the CDR3 is 14 residues. The CDR3 protein is CAWNMGPSGNTIYF. The CDR3 DNA follows: TGTGCCTGGAATATGGGCCCCTCTGGAAACACCATATATTTT.

J is TRBJ2-3 and V is TRBV11-2, with D maybe TRBD2 (6 bases). This CDR3 comprises 22 residues. CDR1 SGHAT and CDR2 FQNNGV come from the germline V gene. The ends were cut back, 3 bases at V and 0 bases at J, with 31 bases in the middle. CDR3 nucleotide sequence: TGTGCCAGCAGCTTCGGCCTAGCGCCCCGCCAACGGACGTACAAAAGCACAGATACGCAGTATTTT. Amino acids: CASSFGLAPRQRTYKSTDTQYF.

This clonotype has just a few counts. The rearrangement links TRBV6-5 to TRBJ1-1, with D hard to call. The CDR3 covers 15 residues. Between the trimmed V and J ends, which lost 1 base and 1 base, there was a span of 10 bases. Germline V gene sequence: CDR1 MNHEY, CDR2 SVGAGI. The CDR3 nucleotides are TGTGCCAGCAGTTACTATCGGGAGAGGAACACTGAAGCTTTCTTT. Protein product: CASSYYRERNTEAFF.

The chain is built from TRBV12-3 or TRBV12-4 and TRBJ2-3, with 9 bases identical to TRBD2. Unmatched junction bases numbered 8, after V lost 4 bases and J lost 3 bases. This CDR3 is 16 amino acids long. The CDR3 coding sequence is TGTGCCAGCAGTTCGCTGGTAGCGGGAGCAACAGATACGCAGTATTTT. Translating gives CASSSLVAGATDTQYF.

In this sample, this clonotype turned up a few times. The chain combines TRBV6-1 with TRBJ2-5, with D perhaps TRBD2 (6 bases). This CDR3 region has 15 residues. Trimming shortened V by 5 bases and J by 5 bases, and 18 bases separated the two germline ends. Germline assignment: CDR1 MNHNS and CDR2 SASEGT. CDR3 region: CASSQSSGWWETQYF. The CDR3 bases are TGTGCCAGCAGTCAATCCAGCGGGTGGTGGGAGACCCAGTACTTC.

The chain uses TRBV20-1 and TRBJ2-5; tentative D call: TRBD2 (5 bases). There are 14 residues in the CDR3. Germline V gene lookup returns CDR1 DFQATT and CDR2 SNEGSKA (reference sequence). V shed 6 bases and J shed 0 bases, with 14 bases lying between them. CDR3 sequence (DNA): TGCAGTGCCCGGCGAGGGCGGAACCAAGAGACCCAGTACTTC. Its translation: CSARRGRNQETQYF.

The chain links TRBV6-1 to TRBJ2-7; TRBD1 matches at 7 bases. Germline values: CDR1 MNHNS, CDR2 SASEGT. V dropped 5 bases and J dropped 3; count of bases not matched to a gene: 7. The CDR3 spans 14 residues. This CDR3 reads CASSKNRDSYEQYF. The CDR3 bases are TGTGCCAGCAGTAAAAACCGGGACAGCTACGAGCAGTACTTC.

This clonotype occurred a few times. V gene TRBV20-1 combines with J gene TRBJ2-1; weak D call: TRBD2 (6 bases). Germline V gene data show CDR1 as DFQATT and CDR2 as SNEGSKA (reference sequence). The CDR3 length is 13 residues. V lost 3 bases and J lost 7, with 13 bases in between. CDR3 nucleotide sequence: TGCAGTGCTAGCGGGAGTAAAAGGAATGAGCAGTTCTTC. This codes for CSASGSKRNEQFF.

The sample holds many counts of this clonotype. This chain connects TRBV11-3 to TRBJ2-5; D gene unclear. Germline assignment: CDR1 SGHNT and CDR2 YENEEA. The CDR3 totals 12 residues. V shed 4 bases and J shed 6 bases, with 9 bases lying between them. The CDR3 spells CASSSGPKTQYF. The DNA for the CDR3 is TGTGCCAGCAGCTCCGGGCCGAAGACCCAGTACTTC.